The 28 T cell receptor beta chains in this list originate from one sample, sequenced in a study of cytotoxic CD8 clonotypes in ibrutinib-treated CLL. Produced via immunoSEQ multiplex PCR; TCRdb's table is partial and in-frame only. The sample contains some 98,000 clones, about 78% of which appear only once. Specimen: PBMCs, collected after 12 months of ibrutinib treatment. Receptors were obtained from a human donor with chronic lymphocytic leukemia.

The rearrangement uses TRBV28 and TRBJ1-1; 9 nucleotides agree with TRBD1. CDR1 is MDHEN and CDR2 is SYDVKM in the germline V gene. V trimming: 7 bases; J trimming: 4 bases; junction bases outside the gene matches: 4. The CDR3 loop spans 13 amino acids. The CDR3 reads CASTQTGGTEAFF. In DNA, the CDR3 is TGTGCCAGCACACAGACAGGGGGCACTGAAGCTTTCTTT.

V is TRBV9 and J is TRBJ2-5, with a weak D call TRBD1 (6 bases). V was pared by 4 bases and J by 2 bases, with 9 bases between. CDR1 is SGDLS and CDR2 is YYNGEE in the germline V gene. The CDR3 sequence is 13 residues long. CDR3 DNA sequence: TGTGCCAGCAGCTTTAGGGGGCAAGAGACCCAGTACTTC. Encoded protein: CASSFRGQETQYF.

This chain's CDR3 is CASSRGPEQYF. In nucleotides, the CDR3 is TGTGCCAGCTCACGGGGACCGGAGCAGTACTTC. The chain links TRBV18 to TRBJ2-7; D is perhaps TRBD1 or TRBD2 (5 bases each). Germline CDR1 is KGHSH and CDR2 is LQKENI. With 4 bases removed from V and 7 bases from J, the gap between germline ends came to 8 bases. This CDR3 region has 11 residues.

Only one count was recorded for this clone. This rearrangement joins TRBV5-1 to TRBJ2-5; 14 nucleotides agree with TRBD2. CDR3 size: 17 residues. Germline V gene data show CDR1 as SGHRS and CDR2 as YFSETQ. With V trimmed by 0 bases and J by 4 bases, 5 bases remained unmatched. The CDR3 loop is CASSLEGLAGVRETQYF. The DNA for the CDR3 is TGCGCCAGCAGCTTGGAGGGACTAGCGGGGGTTCGAGAGACCCAGTACTTC.

This clone was counted many times. This chain links TRBV28 with TRBJ1-1; D is undetermined. V lost 6 bases to trimming and J lost 2 bases, with 7 bases between them. Germline V CDR1 and CDR2: MDHEN, SYDVKM. The CDR3 contains 12 residues. The DNA for the CDR3 is TGTGCCAGCAGGACGGGCAACACTGAAGCTTTCTTT. Translation gives CASRTGNTEAFF.

The genes are TRBV6-4 and TRBJ1-1; no reliable D call. Trimming stripped 3 bases from V and 4 bases from J, with 12 bases between. The germline V gene encodes CDR1 MRHNA and CDR2 SNTAGT. This CDR3 spans 14 amino acids. Written as DNA, the CDR3 is TGTGCCAGCAGTGAGCTAGGGATGGCCACTGAAGCTTTCTTT. Translation gives CASSELGMATEAFF.

V gene TRBV5-1 combines with J gene TRBJ2-5; D is perhaps TRBD1 or TRBD2 (5 bases each). This CDR3 has 14 amino acids. Germline lookup yields CDR1 SGHRS and CDR2 YFSETQ. Between the trimmed V and J ends, which lost 1 base and 0 bases, there was a span of 7 bases. The chain's CDR3 is CASSLMGHQETQYF. CDR3 DNA: TGCGCCAGCAGCTTGATGGGACACCAAGAGACCCAGTACTTC. The variable domain in full, with the rest retrieved from reference TRBV5-1 and TRBJ2-5, is KAGVTQTPRYLIKTRGQQVTLSCSPISGHRSVSWYQQTPGQGLQFLFEYFSETQRNKGNFPGRFSGRQFSNSRSEMNVSTLELGDSALYLCASSLMGHQETQYFGPGTRLLVL.

About this clone: This sample includes further DNA sequences coding for the same CDR3. The J gene is TRBJ2-3, the V gene TRBV5-1; tentatively, D is TRBD2 (5 bases). The germline V gene has CDR1 SGHRS and CDR2 YFSETQ. This CDR3 has 14 residues. V lost 5 bases and J lost 0, with 10 bases in between. The CDR3: CASRRDLSTDTQYF. For the CDR3, the DNA is TGCGCCAGCAGACGGGATCTTAGCACAGATACGCAGTATTTT.

The rearrangement uses TRBV6-5 and TRBJ1-1; TRBD1 is a possible D gene (6 bases). The CDR3 totals 15 residues. V lost 5 bases and J lost 4, with 17 bases in between. Germline V CDR1 and CDR2: MNHEY, SVGAGI. CDR3 coding DNA: TGTGCCAGCAGTAACCAACAGGGTTTTAGCACTGAAGCTTTCTTT. This sequence encodes CASSNQQGFSTEAFF.

V usage is TRBV15 and J usage is TRBJ2-5; 10 nucleotides agree with TRBD2. V shed 2 bases and J 3 bases; nucleotides not matched to a gene: 3. The CDR3 totals 15 residues. The V gene's germline CDR1 is LNHNV and CDR2 YYDKDF (reference sequence). Here the CDR3 reads CATSRTGLAEETQYF. The CDR3 DNA follows: TGTGCCACCAGCAGAACCGGACTAGCGGAAGAGACCCAGTACTTC.

This clone was seen just once. In DNA form, the CDR3 reads TGTGCCAGCAGCTTAGCCGGCGCTATCAATCAGCCCCAGCATTTT. Translating gives CASSLAGAINQPQHF. V is TRBV7-2 and J is TRBJ1-5; D is unclear. This CDR3 is built from 15 residues. Germline-derived CDR1 and CDR2 are SGHTA and FQGNSA. Trimming left V 0 bases short and J 3 bases short, with 9 bases between.

This rearrangement joins TRBV7-8 to TRBJ2-2; 7 bases are shared with TRBD2. The germline CDR1 and CDR2 sequences are SGHVS and FQNEAQ. V was clipped by 2 bases and J by 0 bases; unmatched bases: 15. CDR3 length: 20 amino acids. The DNA for the CDR3 is TGTGCCAGCAGCTTACCCCTCCGGGGGGAGCGCCGAGCGAACACCGGGGAGCTGTTTTTT. Its protein product is CASSLPLRGERRANTGELFF.

V is TRBV5-1 and J is TRBJ2-2; TRBD1 agrees at 7 bases. The CDR3 has 15 residues. Germline lookup yields CDR1 SGHRS and CDR2 YFSETQ. The V and J ends lost 2 bases and 6 bases, in that order; junction bases with no gene match: 7. The CDR3 region is CASSFTRGSAGELFF. The DNA for the CDR3 is TGCGCCAGCAGCTTTACCAGGGGGTCCGCCGGGGAGCTGTTTTTT.

The table lists this clone with a few counts. The chain uses TRBV30 and TRBJ2-2; no clear D. Per germline, CDR1 GTSNPN and CDR2 SVGIG (reference sequence). V was clipped by 2 bases and J by 3 bases, with 4 bases between them. The length of the CDR3 is 12 residues. This CDR3 is CAWSTDTGELFF. Written as DNA, the CDR3 is TGTGCCTGGAGTACGGACACCGGGGAGCTGTTTTTT.

V usage is TRBV9 and J usage is TRBJ2-4; D may match TRBD1 or TRBD2 (5 bases each). CDR1 SGDLS and CDR2 YYNGEE come from the germline V gene. The CDR3 covers 15 residues. The V gene lost 2 bases and the J gene lost 2 bases, with 11 bases spanning the gap. CDR3 sequence (DNA): TGTGCCAGCAGCGTGGGGGTAGAGACCAAAAACATTCAGTACTTC. Amino acid sequence: CASSVGVETKNIQYF.

The chain uses TRBV7-2 and TRBJ1-1; no clear D gene. V was clipped by 2 bases and J by 0 bases, with 4 bases between them. The germline CDR1 and CDR2 sequences are SGHTA and FQGNSA. This CDR3 is built from 13 residues. The CDR3 protein is CASSLMVNTEAFF. CDR3 bases: TGTGCCAGCAGCTTAATGGTGAACACTGAAGCTTTCTTT.

The genes are TRBV19 and TRBJ1-6, with TRBD1 as a possible D gene (5 bases). Germline V gene sequence: CDR1 LNHDA, CDR2 SQIVND (reference sequence). V lost 6 bases and J lost 5, with 14 bases in between. The CDR3 loop spans 15 amino acids. The CDR3 nucleotides read TGTGCCAGTAGAACAGGCATCGGCGATAATTCACCCCTCCACTTT. Amino acid sequence: CASRTGIGDNSPLHF. Filled out from reference TRBV19 and TRBJ1-6, the complete variable domain reads DGGITQSPKYLFRKEGQNVTLSCEQNLNHDAMYWYRQDPGQGLRLIYYSQIVNDFQKGDIAEGYSVSREKKESFPLTVTSAQKNPTAFYLCASRTGIGDNSPLHFGNGTRLTVT.

V and J are TRBV30 and TRBJ1-5; D call uncertain. The CDR3 length is 13 residues. Trimming shortened V by 0 bases and J by 7 bases, and 10 bases separated the two germline ends. Germline loops: CDR1 GTSNPN, CDR2 SVGIG (reference sequence). In nucleotides, the CDR3 is TGTGCCTGGAGTGTGAGTCCGAAACAGCCCCAGCATTTT. Translated, it gives CAWSVSPKQPQHF. Full variable domain (missing parts from reference TRBV30 and TRBJ1-5): SQTIHQWPATLVQPVGSPLSLECTVEGTSNPNLYWYRQAAGRGLQLLFYSVGIGQISSEVPQNLSASRPQDRQFILSSKKLLLSDSGFYLCAWSVSPKQPQHFGDGTRLSIL.

The V gene is TRBV6-1, the J gene TRBJ1-4; D is unclear. Trimming pared 1 base from V and 7 bases from J, leaving 10 bases between. Germline V CDR1 and CDR2: MNHNS, SASEGT. The CDR3 consists of 14 residues. CDR3 sequence: CASSEEFRPEKLFF. The CDR3 DNA sequence: TGTGCCAGCAGTGAAGAATTCAGGCCTGAAAAACTGTTTTTT.

This clone appeared a few times. The chain is built from TRBV5-6 and TRBJ2-7; TRBD1 or TRBD2 may be the D gene (6 bases each). Germline CDR1 reads SGHDT; CDR2 reads YYEEEE. CDR3 length: 18 amino acids. V was pared by 4 bases and J by 3 bases, with 26 bases between. CDR3 region: CASSHGGLTWDKNYEQYF. The CDR3 coding sequence is TGTGCCAGCAGCCACGGGGGATTAACCTGGGACAAGAACTACGAGCAGTACTTC. Based on the CDR3 plus reference TRBV5-6 and TRBJ2-7, the full variable domain is DAGVTQSPTHLIKTRGQQVTLRCSPKSGHDTVSWYQQALGQGPQFIFQYYEEEERQRGNFPDRFSGHQFPNYSSELNVNALLLGDSALYLCASSHGGLTWDKNYEQYFGPGTRLTVT.

This chain links TRBV5-1 with TRBJ1-6, with D perhaps TRBD1 (5 bases). From germline, CDR1 is SGHRS and CDR2 YFSETQ. This CDR3 comprises 13 residues. Trimming pared 8 bases from V and 5 bases from J, leaving 11 bases between. CDR3 bases: TGCGCCAGTACCCGACAGAATAATTCACCCCTCCACTTT. Encoded protein: CASTRQNNSPLHF.

This clone occurred a few times. The chain joins TRBV7-9 to TRBJ1-2; 10 bases fit TRBD1. Germline lookup yields CDR1 SEHNR and CDR2 FQNEAQ (reference sequence). With 1 base clipped from V and 8 bases from J, the junction kept 10 bases outside the gene matches. CDR3 size: 16 residues. The chain's CDR3 is CASSLGTTGGMMGYTF. The CDR3 DNA reads TGTGCCAGCAGCTTAGGGACGACAGGGGGCATGATGGGCTACACCTTC. Filled out from reference TRBV7-9 and TRBJ1-2, the complete variable domain reads DTGVSQNPRHKITKRGQNVTFRCDPISEHNRLYWYRQTLGQGPEFLTYFQNEAQLEKSRLLSDRFSAERPKGSFSTLEIQRTEQGDSAMYLCASSLGTTGGMMGYTFGSGTRLTVV.

The CDR3 coding sequence is TGTGCCAGCAGTCCCCGTTTCACAGATACGCAGTATTTT. It is translated as CASSPRFTDTQYF. This chain uses TRBV6-4 with TRBJ2-3; D call uncertain. Trimming removed 5 bases at V and 2 bases at J, with 8 bases between. This CDR3 contains 13 residues. Germline V gene data show CDR1 as MRHNA and CDR2 as SNTAGT.

This chain connects TRBV9 to TRBJ2-5, with 7 bases fitting TRBD1. V shed 3 bases and J 7 bases; nucleotides not matched to a gene: 9. There are 14 residues in the CDR3. Germline V gene data show CDR1 as SGDLS and CDR2 as YYNGEE. This CDR3 reads CASSGRTGVPTQYF. The CDR3 bases are TGTGCCAGCAGCGGGAGGACAGGTGTGCCGACCCAGTACTTC.

The V and J genes are TRBV2 and TRBJ2-2; D unresolved. Germline lookup yields CDR1 SNHLY and CDR2 FYNNEI. V gave up 7 bases and J gave up 7 bases, with 13 bases separating them. This CDR3 has 13 amino acids. The CDR3 loop reads CASTIGMGGELFF. In DNA form, the CDR3 reads TGTGCCAGCACGATAGGGATGGGCGGGGAGCTGTTTTTT.

This clone has only a few counts. The CDR3 coding sequence is TGTGCCAGCAGCAAGGGACAGGGGGCTTCTGAAGCTTTCTTT. It specifies CASSKGQGASEAFF. V and J are TRBV7-3 and TRBJ1-1; 12 positions match TRBD1. The V gene's germline CDR1 is SGHTA and CDR2 FQGTGA. CDR3 length equals 14 residues. V lost 5 bases, J lost 6 bases, and 4 bases stayed unmatched.

This clone came up a few times. The chain links TRBV29-1 to TRBJ2-3; the D call may be TRBD1 or TRBD2 (6 bases each). Trimming shortened V by 7 bases and J by 12 bases, and 23 bases separated the two germline ends. The length of the CDR3 is 13 residues. CDR1 is SQVTM, CDR2 ANQGSEA, per germline. For the CDR3, the DNA is TGCAGCGCCTATACCCCGGGGGCGCCGGCACAGTATTTT. Protein product: CSAYTPGAPAQYF.

V and J are TRBV18 and TRBJ1-2, with D unclear. V shed 1 base and J shed 9 bases, with 12 bases lying between them. The CDR3 length is 13 residues. CDR1 and CDR2 from the germline V gene are KGHSH and LQKENI. DNA of the CDR3: TGTGCCAGCTCACCACTGAGCGACACGAGCTACACCTTC. It is translated as CASSPLSDTSYTF.